This record looks at one T cell receptor delta chain sequence and its context. This entry is derived from a study of gamma-delta T cells after stem cell transplantation. TCRdb called clones from the RT-PCR reads again using CATT. The table lists more than 550 delta-chain clones, around 33% of them singletons. Germline values: CDR1 GEAIGNYY, CDR2 EKD. Trimming removed 0 bases from V and 10 bases from J; junction bases left unmatched: 7. This CDR3 has 16 amino acids. The chain combines TRDV2 with TRDJ3, with 8 nucleotides matching TRDD3. The source of this sequence is a human donor. It is not recorded whose cells these are; they may come from a transplant donor. This table probably holds off-target reads from a library built for another chain. The sequencing input was gamma-delta T cells. The CDR3 DNA reads as TGTGCCTGTGACACCGCTGGGGGAGATCTTACCCGACAGATGTTTTTC. Its translation: CACDTAGGDLTRQMFF.